This is a list of T cell receptor beta chains from one sample in a study of blood T cell repertoires in COVID-19. Produced via immunoSEQ multiplex PCR; TCRdb's table is partial and in-frame only. The data contain some 240,000 clones, about 85% of them singletons. Sample: PBMCs or T cells enriched from blood (not recorded which). These receptors all come from a woman between 50 and 59 years old who had been exposed to COVID-19. Each CDR3 is given with its conserved first and last residue. D genes are given only for firm matches. Clone size, where shown, is once, few, many, or a class for clones that have expanded.

d_call: TRBD2; j_call: TRBJ2-1; v_call: TRBV2; clone_size: NA; cdr3_nt: TGTGCCAGCAGTGTCCGGGAGGGTGGGATCTTC; cdr3_aa: CASSVREGGIF
d_call: TRBD1; j_call: TRBJ2-1; v_call: TRBV9; clone_size: NA; cdr3_nt: TGTGCCAGCAGCGTGACAGGGAGTGTTATTGAGCAGTTCTTC; cdr3_aa: CASSVTGSVIEQFF
d_call: NA; j_call: TRBJ1-1; v_call: TRBV14; clone_size: NA; cdr3_nt: TGTGCCAGCAGCGCAGGGTTATGGACTGAAGCTTTCTTT; cdr3_aa: CASSAGLWTEAFF
d_call: TRBD1; j_call: TRBJ1-5; v_call: TRBV12-3/TRBV12-4; clone_size: NA; cdr3_nt: TGTGCCAGCAGTCCGACAGGGGGCCGCCCCCAGCATTTT; cdr3_aa: CASSPTGGRPQHF
d_call: NA; j_call: TRBJ2-2; v_call: TRBV9; clone_size: NA; cdr3_nt: TGTGCCAGCAGCGAGGGGTCCCAGGGGAGACCCGGGGAGCTGTTTTTT; cdr3_aa: CASSEGSQGRPGELFF
d_call: NA; j_call: TRBJ2-5; v_call: TRBV7-2; clone_size: NA; cdr3_nt: TGTGCCAGCAGCTTAGCGCCGGGGGGCCAGGGGGAGACCCAGTACTTC; cdr3_aa: CASSLAPGGQGETQYF
d_call: NA; j_call: TRBJ1-5; v_call: TRBV21-1; clone_size: once; cdr3_nt: TGTGCCAGCAGCACACAGGGACACAATCAGCCCCAGCATTTT; cdr3_aa: CASSTQGHNQPQHF
d_call: TRBD2; j_call: TRBJ2-5; v_call: TRBV3-1/TRBV3-2; clone_size: NA; cdr3_nt: TGTGCCAGCAGCTCTCCCGGGACCCTGGGGGGGGAGACCCAGTACTTC; cdr3_aa: CASSSPGTLGGETQYF
d_call: NA; j_call: TRBJ1-1; v_call: TRBV7-2; clone_size: NA; cdr3_nt: TGTGCCAGCAGCTTAGCGGGACATGAAGCTTTCTTT; cdr3_aa: CASSLAGHEAFF
d_call: NA; j_call: TRBJ1-2; v_call: TRBV5-1; clone_size: few; cdr3_nt: TGCGCCAGCAGCTTATCCGGGGCTAACTATGGCTACACCTTC; cdr3_aa: CASSLSGANYGYTF
d_call: NA; j_call: TRBJ2-1; v_call: TRBV6-5; clone_size: NA; cdr3_nt: TGTGCCAGCAGTTACTCCCTGTCTAGCTCCTACAATGAGCAGTTCTTC; cdr3_aa: CASSYSLSSSYNEQFF
d_call: NA; j_call: TRBJ1-5; v_call: TRBV28; clone_size: few; cdr3_nt: TGTGCCAGCACCATAGGGGGAGGCAATCAGCCCCAGCATTTT; cdr3_aa: CASTIGGGNQPQHF
d_call: NA; j_call: TRBJ2-7; v_call: TRBV7-2; clone_size: NA; cdr3_nt: TGTGCCAGCAGCTTAGCGTTAGTTGGCGAGCAGTACTTC; cdr3_aa: CASSLALVGEQYF
d_call: NA; j_call: TRBJ1-2; v_call: TRBV19; clone_size: NA; cdr3_nt: TGTGCCAGTAGCCCATTCGGGGGTGCTGGCTACACCTTC; cdr3_aa: CASSPFGGAGYTF
d_call: NA; j_call: TRBJ1-3; v_call: TRBV5-1; clone_size: NA; cdr3_nt: TGCGCCAGCAGCCTGGAGAGCTTCTCTGGAAACACCATATATTTT; cdr3_aa: CASSLESFSGNTIYF
d_call: TRBD2; j_call: TRBJ2-5; v_call: TRBV9; clone_size: NA; cdr3_nt: TGTGCCAGCAGCGCTCCCCAGGGGGGGACTAGCTCACAAGAGACCCAGTACTTC; cdr3_aa: CASSAPQGGTSSQETQYF
d_call: TRBD2; j_call: TRBJ2-2; v_call: TRBV3-1/TRBV3-2; clone_size: many; cdr3_nt: TGTGCCAGCAGCTACCTAGCGGACCACACCGGGGAGCTGTTTTTT; cdr3_aa: CASSYLADHTGELFF
d_call: NA; j_call: TRBJ2-7; v_call: TRBV25-1; clone_size: NA; cdr3_nt: TGTGCCAGCAGCACAGTTTACGAGCAGTACTTC; cdr3_aa: CASSTVYEQYF
d_call: TRBD1; j_call: TRBJ1-2; v_call: TRBV4-3; clone_size: NA; cdr3_nt: TGCGCCAGCAGCCCCGTGGGACAGGGGCGAGCTAACTATGGCTACACCTTC; cdr3_aa: CASSPVGQGRANYGYTF
d_call: NA; j_call: TRBJ1-2; v_call: TRBV28; clone_size: NA; cdr3_nt: TGTGCCAGCAGTCCCCCAGACGGAGACCGCTTTGTTGGCTACACCTTC; cdr3_aa: CASSPPDGDRFVGYTF
d_call: NA; j_call: TRBJ1-6; v_call: TRBV7-6; clone_size: NA; cdr3_nt: TGTGCCAGCAGCTTATTGGGGGCAGATTCACCCCTCCACTTT; cdr3_aa: CASSLLGADSPLHF
d_call: NA; j_call: TRBJ1-6; v_call: TRBV3-1/TRBV3-2; clone_size: NA; cdr3_nt: TGTGCCAGCAGCCAAGGATGGGAGGGTGGTTCACCCCTCCACTTT; cdr3_aa: CASSQGWEGGSPLHF
d_call: NA; j_call: TRBJ1-1; v_call: TRBV9; clone_size: NA; cdr3_nt: TGTGCCAGCAGCGTAGATGACTCGGGTGAAGCTTTCTTT; cdr3_aa: CASSVDDSGEAFF
d_call: TRBD1; j_call: TRBJ2-3; v_call: TRBV18; clone_size: NA; cdr3_nt: TGTGCCAGCTCACCTGGGACAGGGGGCACAGATACGCAGTATTTT; cdr3_aa: CASSPGTGGTDTQYF
d_call: TRBD1; j_call: TRBJ1-5; v_call: TRBV7-9; clone_size: once; cdr3_nt: TGTGCCACCTCCCCGGGACAGAGATATCAGCCCCAGCATTTT; cdr3_aa: CATSPGQRYQPQHF
d_call: NA; j_call: TRBJ1-1; v_call: TRBV6-5; clone_size: NA; cdr3_nt: TGTGCCAGCAGTTACTCGCGGGGGAACACTGAAGCTTTCTTT; cdr3_aa: CASSYSRGNTEAFF
d_call: TRBD1; j_call: TRBJ1-2; v_call: TRBV7-2; clone_size: NA; cdr3_nt: TGTGCCAGCAGCTTAGTCCGGGGACAGGCCTATGGCTACACCTTC; cdr3_aa: CASSLVRGQAYGYTF
d_call: NA; j_call: TRBJ2-5; v_call: TRBV19; clone_size: NA; cdr3_nt: TGTGCCACGGGGTGGGCGTATCAAGAGACCCAGTACTTC; cdr3_aa: CATGWAYQETQYF
d_call: NA; j_call: TRBJ1-6; v_call: TRBV30; clone_size: NA; cdr3_nt: TGTGCCTGGAGTGGCGGGACGGAGGGAAATTCACCCCTCCACTTT; cdr3_aa: CAWSGGTEGNSPLHF
d_call: NA; j_call: TRBJ1-6; v_call: TRBV30; clone_size: NA; cdr3_nt: TGTGCCTGGAGTGAGAACAGCGGTAATTCACCCCTCCACTTT; cdr3_aa: CAWSENSGNSPLHF
d_call: NA; j_call: TRBJ1-1; v_call: TRBV11-3; clone_size: NA; cdr3_nt: TGTGCCAGCAGCTCAGGTGGTGCCAGCACTGAAGCTTTCTTT; cdr3_aa: CASSSGGASTEAFF
d_call: TRBD1; j_call: TRBJ1-1; v_call: TRBV6-4; clone_size: NA; cdr3_nt: TGTGCCAGCAGTGTGGGGGGGCCCGGGACAGGGTATCTCTTT; cdr3_aa: CASSVGGPGTGYLF
d_call: NA; j_call: TRBJ1-1; v_call: TRBV19; clone_size: NA; cdr3_nt: TGTGCCAGTAATGTTGGAGGGCTGGACACTGAAGCTTTCTTT; cdr3_aa: CASNVGGLDTEAFF
d_call: NA; j_call: TRBJ1-2; v_call: TRBV11-2; clone_size: NA; cdr3_nt: TGTGCCAGCAGCTTAGCTCCAGCGGACTATGGCTACACCTTC; cdr3_aa: CASSLAPADYGYTF
d_call: NA; j_call: TRBJ1-2; v_call: TRBV28; clone_size: NA; cdr3_nt: TGTGCCAGCAGTTCCTTGCTGGGGGGGATAGGAGGCTACACCTTC; cdr3_aa: CASSSLLGGIGGYTF
d_call: NA; j_call: TRBJ1-1; v_call: TRBV13; clone_size: NA; cdr3_nt: TGTGCCAGCAGTAAAACTCAGGGTACGACTGAAGCTTTCTTT; cdr3_aa: CASSKTQGTTEAFF
d_call: NA; j_call: TRBJ1-6; v_call: TRBV28; clone_size: NA; cdr3_nt: TGTGCCAGCCGGAAGGGAGGTAATAATTCACCCCTCCACTTT; cdr3_aa: CASRKGGNNSPLHF
d_call: NA; j_call: TRBJ1-5; v_call: TRBV19; clone_size: NA; cdr3_nt: TGTGCCAGTAGTATCGGGAGGGCGATGGGACGTAATCAGCCCCAGCATTTT; cdr3_aa: CASSIGRAMGRNQPQHF
d_call: NA; j_call: TRBJ1-1; v_call: TRBV6-6; clone_size: NA; cdr3_nt: TGTGCCAGCAGAGAGACAGACCCGAACACTGAAGCTTTCTTT; cdr3_aa: CASRETDPNTEAFF
d_call: NA; j_call: TRBJ1-1; v_call: TRBV13; clone_size: NA; cdr3_nt: TGTGCCAGCAGCTCGGACAGTGAGGGAACTGAAGCTTTCTTT; cdr3_aa: CASSSDSEGTEAFF
d_call: NA; j_call: TRBJ1-2; v_call: TRBV5-6; clone_size: NA; cdr3_nt: TGTGCCAGCAGCTTCCTGGGTGAGGGTCGGTATGGCTACACCTTC; cdr3_aa: CASSFLGEGRYGYTF
d_call: NA; j_call: TRBJ1-2; v_call: TRBV7-9; clone_size: NA; cdr3_nt: TGTGCCAGCAGCTTAGCTTCGGGAGGCGTTGGGGATGGCTACACCTTC; cdr3_aa: CASSLASGGVGDGYTF
d_call: TRBD1; j_call: TRBJ1-6; v_call: TRBV5-6; clone_size: NA; cdr3_nt: TGTGCCAGCAGCTTGCTCGGACAGGGAGATTCACCCCTCCACTTT; cdr3_aa: CASSLLGQGDSPLHF
d_call: TRBD1; j_call: TRBJ2-7; v_call: TRBV28; clone_size: few; cdr3_nt: TGTGCCACACAGGGGGGTGGTCGGGAGCAGTACTTC; cdr3_aa: CATQGGGREQYF
d_call: NA; j_call: TRBJ1-4; v_call: TRBV29-1; clone_size: NA; cdr3_nt: TGCAGCGTTGAAGGAACAGGCCATAATGAAAAACTGTTTTTT; cdr3_aa: CSVEGTGHNEKLFF
d_call: NA; j_call: TRBJ1-1; v_call: TRBV7-9; clone_size: once; cdr3_nt: TGTGCCAGCAGCTTGTCGTTGACAGCCGGCAGGTCTGAAGCTTTCTTT; cdr3_aa: CASSLSLTAGRSEAFF
d_call: NA; j_call: TRBJ1-2; v_call: TRBV7-9; clone_size: NA; cdr3_nt: TGTGCCAGCAGCCCGCAAACCGGTAACTATGGCTACACCTTC; cdr3_aa: CASSPQTGNYGYTF
d_call: NA; j_call: TRBJ1-2; v_call: TRBV5-1; clone_size: NA; cdr3_nt: TGCGCCAGCAGCCTACTAGCCCCCACGAGCGGCTACACCTTC; cdr3_aa: CASSLLAPTSGYTF